Here is one T cell receptor (beta chain) with its context. This entry belongs to a study of control samples from healthy donors and cancer patients. Libraries were prepared by immunoSEQ multiplex PCR; TCRdb keeps only in-frame clonotypes and omits some of them. Altogether 150,000 to 180,000 clones are present, 94% being singletons, with the ten largest covering approximately 5.7%. CDR1 is MDHEN, CDR2 SYDVKM, per germline. The CDR3 extends over 14 amino acids. V shed 5 bases and J 7 bases; nucleotides not matched to a gene: 6. This sequence originates from a man aged 40-55 years in good health. Material for sequencing was blood. The chain combines TRBV28 with TRBJ1-4, with 8 positions matching TRBD1. The CDR3 sequence: CASSMDRALEKLFF. The CDR3 DNA follows: TGTGCCAGCAGTATGGACAGGGCCCTTGAAAAACTGTTTTTT.